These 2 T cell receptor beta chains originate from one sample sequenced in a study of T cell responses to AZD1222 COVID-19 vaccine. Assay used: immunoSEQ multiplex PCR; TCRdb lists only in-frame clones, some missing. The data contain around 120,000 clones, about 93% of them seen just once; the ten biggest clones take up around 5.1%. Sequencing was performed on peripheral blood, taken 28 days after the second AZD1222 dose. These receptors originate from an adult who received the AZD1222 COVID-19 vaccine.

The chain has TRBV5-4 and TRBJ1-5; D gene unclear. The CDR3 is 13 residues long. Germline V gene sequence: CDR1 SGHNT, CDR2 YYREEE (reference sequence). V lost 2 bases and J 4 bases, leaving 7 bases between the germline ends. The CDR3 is CASSFDGNQPQHF. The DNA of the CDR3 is TGTGCCAGCAGCTTCGACGGTAATCAGCCCCAGCATTTT.

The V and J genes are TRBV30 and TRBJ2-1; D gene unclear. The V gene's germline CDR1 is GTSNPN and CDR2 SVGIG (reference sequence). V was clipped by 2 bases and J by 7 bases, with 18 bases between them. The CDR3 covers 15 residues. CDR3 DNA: TGTGCCTGGAGTCCCGGCGTGGTCCCCCTAAATGAGCAGTTCTTC. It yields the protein CAWSPGVVPLNEQFF. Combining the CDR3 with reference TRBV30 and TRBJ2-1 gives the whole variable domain SQTIHQWPATLVQPVGSPLSLECTVEGTSNPNLYWYRQAAGRGLQLLFYSVGIGQISSEVPQNLSASRPQDRQFILSSKKLLLSDSGFYLCAWSPGVVPLNEQFFGPGTRLTVL.